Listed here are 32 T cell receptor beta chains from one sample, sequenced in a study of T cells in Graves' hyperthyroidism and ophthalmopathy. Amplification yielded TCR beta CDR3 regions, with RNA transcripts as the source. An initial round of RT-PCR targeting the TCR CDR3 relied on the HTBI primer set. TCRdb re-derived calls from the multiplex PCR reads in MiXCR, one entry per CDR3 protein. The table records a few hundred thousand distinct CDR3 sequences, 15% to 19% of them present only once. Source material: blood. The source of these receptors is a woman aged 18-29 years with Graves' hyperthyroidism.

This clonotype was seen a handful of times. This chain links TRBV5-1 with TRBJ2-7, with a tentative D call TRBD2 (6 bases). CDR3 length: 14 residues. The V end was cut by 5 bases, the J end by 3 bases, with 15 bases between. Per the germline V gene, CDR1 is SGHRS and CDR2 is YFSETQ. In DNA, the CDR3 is TGCGCCAGCAGTGTGGGGGGATTGGTCTACGAGCAGTACTTC. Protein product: CASSVGGLVYEQYF.

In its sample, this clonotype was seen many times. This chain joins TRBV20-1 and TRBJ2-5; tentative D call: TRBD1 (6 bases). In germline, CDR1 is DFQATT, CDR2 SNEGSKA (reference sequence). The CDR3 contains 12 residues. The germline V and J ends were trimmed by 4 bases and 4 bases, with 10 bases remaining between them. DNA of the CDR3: TGCAGTGCTAAATCACAGGGAGAGACCCAGTACTTC. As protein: CSAKSQGETQYF.

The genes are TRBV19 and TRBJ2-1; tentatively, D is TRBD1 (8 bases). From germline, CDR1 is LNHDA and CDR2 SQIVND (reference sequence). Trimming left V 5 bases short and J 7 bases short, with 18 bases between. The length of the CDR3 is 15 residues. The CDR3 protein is CASSVWTGRGNEQFF. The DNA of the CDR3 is TGTGCCAGTAGTGTTTGGACAGGGCGGGGGAATGAGCAGTTCTTC.

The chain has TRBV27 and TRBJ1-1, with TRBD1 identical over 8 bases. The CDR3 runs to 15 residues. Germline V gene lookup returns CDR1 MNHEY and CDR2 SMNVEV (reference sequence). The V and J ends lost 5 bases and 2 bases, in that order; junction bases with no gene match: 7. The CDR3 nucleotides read TGTGCCAGCAGTCCCCGGACAGGGTCAAACACTGAAGCTTTCTTT. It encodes CASSPRTGSNTEAFF.

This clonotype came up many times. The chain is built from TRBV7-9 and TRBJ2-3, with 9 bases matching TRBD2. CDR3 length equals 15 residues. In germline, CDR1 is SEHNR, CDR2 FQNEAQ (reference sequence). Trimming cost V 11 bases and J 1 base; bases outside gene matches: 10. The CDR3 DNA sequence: TGTGCCTACTTCAGGGCTAGCGGGGGCACAGATACGCAGTATTTT. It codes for CAYFRASGGTDTQYF.

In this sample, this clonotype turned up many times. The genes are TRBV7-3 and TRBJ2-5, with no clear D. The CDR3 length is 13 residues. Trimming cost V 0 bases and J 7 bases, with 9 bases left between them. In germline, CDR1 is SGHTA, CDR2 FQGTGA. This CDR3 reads CASSLTLLGTQYF. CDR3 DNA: TGTGCCAGCAGCTTAACACTCCTGGGGACCCAGTACTTC.

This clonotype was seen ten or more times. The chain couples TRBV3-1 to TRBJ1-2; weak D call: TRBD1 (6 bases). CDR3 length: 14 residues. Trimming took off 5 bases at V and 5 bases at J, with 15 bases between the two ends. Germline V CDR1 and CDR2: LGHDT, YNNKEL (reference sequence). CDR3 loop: CASSYAQGRYGYTF. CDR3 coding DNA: TGTGCCAGCAGCTACGCTCAGGGGAGGTATGGCTACACCTTC. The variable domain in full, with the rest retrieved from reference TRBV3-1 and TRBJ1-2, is DTAVSQTPKYLVTQMGNDKSIKCEQNLGHDTMYWYKQDSKKFLKIMFSYNNKELIINETVPNRFSPKSPDKAHLNLHINSLELGDSAVYFCASSYAQGRYGYTFGSGTRLTVV.

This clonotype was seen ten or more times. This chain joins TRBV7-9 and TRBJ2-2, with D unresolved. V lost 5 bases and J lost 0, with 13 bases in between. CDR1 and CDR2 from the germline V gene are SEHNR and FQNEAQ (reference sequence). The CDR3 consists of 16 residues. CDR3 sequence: CASSAVGLANTGELFF. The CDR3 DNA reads TGTGCCAGCAGCGCCGTGGGATTAGCGAACACCGGGGAGCTGTTTTTT.

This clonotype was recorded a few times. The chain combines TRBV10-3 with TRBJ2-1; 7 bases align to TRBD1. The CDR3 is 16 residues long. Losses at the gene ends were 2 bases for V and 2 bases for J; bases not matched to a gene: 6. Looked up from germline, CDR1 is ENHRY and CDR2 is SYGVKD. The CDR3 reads CAISEGTTGPYNEQFF. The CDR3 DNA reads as TGTGCCATCAGTGAGGGGACGACAGGGCCCTACAATGAGCAGTTCTTC.

The CDR3, as DNA: TGCGCCAGCAGCTTGGGGACAGGGGGACTCGAAGCTTTCTTT. Its translation is CASSLGTGGLEAFF. This rearrangement joins TRBV5-1 to TRBJ1-1, with 10 bases that match TRBD1. Trimming took 0 bases from V and 8 from J; bases not matched to a gene: 4. This CDR3 is 14 amino acids long. Germline V lookup: CDR1 SGHRS, CDR2 YFSETQ. Combining the CDR3 with reference TRBV5-1 and TRBJ1-1 gives the whole variable domain KAGVTQTPRYLIKTRGQQVTLSCSPISGHRSVSWYQQTPGQGLQFLFEYFSETQRNKGNFPGRFSGRQFSNSRSEMNVSTLELGDSALYLCASSLGTGGLEAFFGQGTRLTVV.

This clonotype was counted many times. CDR3 nucleotides: TGTGCCAGCTCACCAAAACTAGCGGGGGGCCACGAGCAGTACTTC. Protein product: CASSPKLAGGHEQYF. The chain has TRBV18 and TRBJ2-7; the match to TRBD2 covers 12 bases. V was pared by 2 bases and J by 5 bases, with 4 bases of the junction left unmatched. The length of the CDR3 is 15 residues. Germline loops: CDR1 KGHSH, CDR2 LQKENI.

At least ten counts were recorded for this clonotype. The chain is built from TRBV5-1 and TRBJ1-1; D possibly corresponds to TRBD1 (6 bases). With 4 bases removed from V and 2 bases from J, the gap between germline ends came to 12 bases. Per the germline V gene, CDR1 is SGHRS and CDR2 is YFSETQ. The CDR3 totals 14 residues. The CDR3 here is CASSGGQGNTEAFF. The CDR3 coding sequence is TGCGCCAGCAGCGGGGGACAAGGCAACACTGAAGCTTTCTTT. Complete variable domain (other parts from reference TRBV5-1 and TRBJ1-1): KAGVTQTPRYLIKTRGQQVTLSCSPISGHRSVSWYQQTPGQGLQFLFEYFSETQRNKGNFPGRFSGRQFSNSRSEMNVSTLELGDSALYLCASSGGQGNTEAFFGQGTRLTVV.

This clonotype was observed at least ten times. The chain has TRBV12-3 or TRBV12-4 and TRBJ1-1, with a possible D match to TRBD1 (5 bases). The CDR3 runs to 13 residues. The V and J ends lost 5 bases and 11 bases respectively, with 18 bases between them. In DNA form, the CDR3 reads TGTGCCAGCAGTCTGAGCGCAGGGCGCCGGGCTTTCTTT. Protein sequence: CASSLSAGRRAFF.

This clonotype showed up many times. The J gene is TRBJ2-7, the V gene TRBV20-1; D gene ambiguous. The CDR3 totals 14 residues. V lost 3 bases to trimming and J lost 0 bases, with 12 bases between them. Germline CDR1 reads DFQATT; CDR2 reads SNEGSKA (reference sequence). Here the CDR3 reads CSARDGRLSYEQYF. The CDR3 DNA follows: TGCAGTGCTAGGGATGGCCGACTCTCCTACGAGCAGTACTTC.

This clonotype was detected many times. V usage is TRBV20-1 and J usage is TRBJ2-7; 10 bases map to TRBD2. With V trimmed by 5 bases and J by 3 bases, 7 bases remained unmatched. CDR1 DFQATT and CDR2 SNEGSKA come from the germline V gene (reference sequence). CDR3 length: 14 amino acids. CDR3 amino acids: CSAFGLAENYEQYF. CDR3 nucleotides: TGCAGTGCTTTCGGACTAGCGGAAAACTACGAGCAGTACTTC.

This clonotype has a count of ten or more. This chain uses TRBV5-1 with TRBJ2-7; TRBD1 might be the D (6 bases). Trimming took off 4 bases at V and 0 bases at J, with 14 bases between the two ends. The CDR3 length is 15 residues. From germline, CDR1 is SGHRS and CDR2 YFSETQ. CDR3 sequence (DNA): TGCGCCAGCAGCCCGGGCCAGACAGGCTCCTACGAGCAGTACTTC. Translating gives CASSPGQTGSYEQYF. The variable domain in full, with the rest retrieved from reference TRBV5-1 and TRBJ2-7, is KAGVTQTPRYLIKTRGQQVTLSCSPISGHRSVSWYQQTPGQGLQFLFEYFSETQRNKGNFPGRFSGRQFSNSRSEMNVSTLELGDSALYLCASSPGQTGSYEQYFGPGTRLTVT.

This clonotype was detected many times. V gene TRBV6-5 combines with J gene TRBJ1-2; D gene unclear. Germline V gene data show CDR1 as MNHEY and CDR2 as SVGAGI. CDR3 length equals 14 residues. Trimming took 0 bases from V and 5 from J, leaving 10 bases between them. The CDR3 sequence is CASSYSNTHYGYTF. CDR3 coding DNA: TGTGCCAGCAGTTACTCGAACACCCATTATGGCTACACCTTC.

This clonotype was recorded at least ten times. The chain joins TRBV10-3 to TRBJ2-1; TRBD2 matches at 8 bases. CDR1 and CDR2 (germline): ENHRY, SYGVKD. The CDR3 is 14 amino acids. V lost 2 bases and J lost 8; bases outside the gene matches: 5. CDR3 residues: CAISERSGSDEQFF. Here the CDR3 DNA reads TGTGCCATCAGTGAGAGAAGCGGGAGTGATGAGCAGTTCTTC.

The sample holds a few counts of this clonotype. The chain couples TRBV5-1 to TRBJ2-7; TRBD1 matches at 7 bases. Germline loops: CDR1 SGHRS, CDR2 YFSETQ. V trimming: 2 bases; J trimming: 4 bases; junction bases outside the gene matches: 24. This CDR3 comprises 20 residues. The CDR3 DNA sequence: TGCGCCAGCAGCTTTGGGACAGAGAACCAACCCCCCCGAACCGAATACGAGCAGTACTTC. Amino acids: CASSFGTENQPPRTEYEQYF.

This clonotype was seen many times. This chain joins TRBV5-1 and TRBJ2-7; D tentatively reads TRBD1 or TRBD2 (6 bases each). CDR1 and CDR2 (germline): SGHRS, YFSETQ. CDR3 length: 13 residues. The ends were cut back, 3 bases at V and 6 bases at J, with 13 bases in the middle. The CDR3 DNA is TGCGCCAGCAGCTCCCCCGGGGGCAGCGAGCAGTACTTC. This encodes CASSSPGGSEQYF.

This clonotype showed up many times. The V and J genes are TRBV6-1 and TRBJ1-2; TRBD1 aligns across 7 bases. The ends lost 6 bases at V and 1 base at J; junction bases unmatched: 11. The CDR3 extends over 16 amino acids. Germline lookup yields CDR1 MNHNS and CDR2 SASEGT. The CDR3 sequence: CASSILRDRNNYGYTF. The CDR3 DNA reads TGTGCCAGCAGCATCCTCCGGGACAGAAATAACTATGGCTACACCTTC.

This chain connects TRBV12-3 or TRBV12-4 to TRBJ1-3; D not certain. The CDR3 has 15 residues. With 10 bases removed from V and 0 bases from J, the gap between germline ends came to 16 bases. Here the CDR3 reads CANRAGIHSGNTIYF. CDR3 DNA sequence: TGTGCCAATAGGGCGGGCATCCACTCTGGAAACACCATATATTTT.

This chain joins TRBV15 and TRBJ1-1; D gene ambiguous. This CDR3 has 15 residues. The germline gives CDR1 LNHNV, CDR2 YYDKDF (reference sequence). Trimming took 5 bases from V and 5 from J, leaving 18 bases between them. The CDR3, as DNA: TGTGCCACCAGCTCATCGCTGAGGATTGGGACTGAAGCTTTCTTT. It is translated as CATSSSLRIGTEAFF.

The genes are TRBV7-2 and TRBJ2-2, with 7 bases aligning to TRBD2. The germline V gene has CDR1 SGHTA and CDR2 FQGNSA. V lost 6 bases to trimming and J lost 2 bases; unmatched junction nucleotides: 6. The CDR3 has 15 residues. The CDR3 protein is CASRGGGKNTGELFF. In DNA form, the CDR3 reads TGTGCCAGCAGGGGGGGGGGGAAAAACACCGGGGAGCTGTTTTTT.

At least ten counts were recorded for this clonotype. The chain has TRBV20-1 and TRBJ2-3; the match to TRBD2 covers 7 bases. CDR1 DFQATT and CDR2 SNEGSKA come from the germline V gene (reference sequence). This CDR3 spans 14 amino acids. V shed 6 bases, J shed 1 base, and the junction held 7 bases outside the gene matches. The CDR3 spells CSAHPSGRTDTQYF. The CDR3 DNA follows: TGCAGTGCCCACCCTAGCGGTCGCACAGATACGCAGTATTTT.

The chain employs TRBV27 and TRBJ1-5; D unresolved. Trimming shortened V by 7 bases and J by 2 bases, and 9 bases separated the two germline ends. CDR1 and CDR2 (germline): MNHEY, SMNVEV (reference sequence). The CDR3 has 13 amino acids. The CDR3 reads CASTEAGNQPQHF. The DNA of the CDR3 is TGTGCCAGCACAGAGGCGGGCAATCAGCCCCAGCATTTT.

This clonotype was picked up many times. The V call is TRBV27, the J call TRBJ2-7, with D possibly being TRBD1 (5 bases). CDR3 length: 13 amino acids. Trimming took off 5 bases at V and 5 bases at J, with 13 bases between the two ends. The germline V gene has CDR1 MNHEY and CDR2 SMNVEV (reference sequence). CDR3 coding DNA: TGTGCCAGCAGTCCAGGGAATTCCGACGAGCAGTACTTC. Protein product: CASSPGNSDEQYF.

In DNA form, the CDR3 reads TGTGCCAGCAGTGACGAGCACGGGACAGGTAGTGAGCAGTTCTTC. Its translation: CASSDEHGTGSEQFF. This chain links TRBV2 with TRBJ2-1; 8 bases are shared with TRBD1. CDR1 and CDR2 from the germline V gene are SNHLY and FYNNEI. V gave up 3 bases and J gave up 9 bases; unmatched junction bases: 10. This CDR3 spans 15 amino acids.

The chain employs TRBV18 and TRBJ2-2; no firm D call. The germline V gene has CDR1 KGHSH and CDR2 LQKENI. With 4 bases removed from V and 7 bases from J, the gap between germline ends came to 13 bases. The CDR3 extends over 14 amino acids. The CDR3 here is CASSRQADIGELFF. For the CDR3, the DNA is TGTGCCAGCTCACGGCAGGCTGACATCGGGGAGCTGTTTTTT.

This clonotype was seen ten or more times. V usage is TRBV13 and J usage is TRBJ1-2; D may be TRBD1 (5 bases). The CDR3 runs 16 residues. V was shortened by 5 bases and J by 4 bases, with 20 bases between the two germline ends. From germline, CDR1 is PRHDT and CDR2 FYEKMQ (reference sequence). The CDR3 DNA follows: TGTGCCAGCAGCCACCGGACACTAAGCTCCCGCTATGGCTACACCTTC. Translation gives CASSHRTLSSRYGYTF. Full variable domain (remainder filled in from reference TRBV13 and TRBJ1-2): AAGVIQSPRHLIKEKRETATLKCYPIPRHDTVYWYQQGPGQDPQFLISFYEKMQSDKGSIPDRFSAQQFSDYHSELNMSSLELGDSALYFCASSHRTLSSRYGYTFGSGTRLTVV.

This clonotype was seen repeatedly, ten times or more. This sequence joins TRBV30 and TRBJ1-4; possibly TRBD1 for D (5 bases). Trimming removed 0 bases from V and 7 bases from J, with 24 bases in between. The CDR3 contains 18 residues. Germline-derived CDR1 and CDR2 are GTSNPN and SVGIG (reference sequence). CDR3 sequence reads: CAWSVSLVAGTALEKLFF. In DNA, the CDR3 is TGTGCCTGGAGTGTATCCCTGGTGGCCGGGACCGCCCTTGAAAAACTGTTTTTT.

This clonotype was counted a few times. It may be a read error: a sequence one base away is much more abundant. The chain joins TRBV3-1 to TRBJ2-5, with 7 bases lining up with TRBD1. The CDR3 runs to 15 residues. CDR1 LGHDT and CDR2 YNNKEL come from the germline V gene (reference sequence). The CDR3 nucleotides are TGTGCCCGCAGACAAGGGGCGGACAGGCAAGAGACCCAGTACTTC. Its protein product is CARRQGADRQETQYF.